This paragraph covers one T cell receptor (beta chain) sequence. The antigen is unknown. Profiling relied on immunoSEQ multiplex PCR, and the TCRdb table lists in-frame clones only, not all of them. The table records approximately 86,000 clones, under 95% of them present only once. This sample stems from a study of OX40 agonist ivuxolimab in advanced cancers. Whole-study findings and limits: There was clonal expansion of CD4+ and CD8+ blood T cells by week 6 at 0.1 to 3.0 mg/kg. Patients who responded partially at 0.1-3.0 mg/kg showed clonal expansion ranking among the lowest.

This CDR3 has 17 amino acids. V was cut by 2 bases and J by 0 bases, with 15 bases left in between. The germline gives CDR1 KGHSH, CDR2 LQKENI. The rearrangement links TRBV18 to TRBJ2-3; D is possibly TRBD1 (6 bases). The material sequenced was CD4+ or CD8+ T cells sorted from blood, taken in a trial of the OX40 agonist ivuxolimab. This clonotype originated in an adult with an advanced solid tumor such as melanoma, head and neck, liver or kidney cancer. The CDR3 coding sequence is TGTGCCAGCTCACCAATGAACAGGGCTACTAGCACAGATACGCAGTATTTT. Its protein is CASSPMNRATSTDTQYF.